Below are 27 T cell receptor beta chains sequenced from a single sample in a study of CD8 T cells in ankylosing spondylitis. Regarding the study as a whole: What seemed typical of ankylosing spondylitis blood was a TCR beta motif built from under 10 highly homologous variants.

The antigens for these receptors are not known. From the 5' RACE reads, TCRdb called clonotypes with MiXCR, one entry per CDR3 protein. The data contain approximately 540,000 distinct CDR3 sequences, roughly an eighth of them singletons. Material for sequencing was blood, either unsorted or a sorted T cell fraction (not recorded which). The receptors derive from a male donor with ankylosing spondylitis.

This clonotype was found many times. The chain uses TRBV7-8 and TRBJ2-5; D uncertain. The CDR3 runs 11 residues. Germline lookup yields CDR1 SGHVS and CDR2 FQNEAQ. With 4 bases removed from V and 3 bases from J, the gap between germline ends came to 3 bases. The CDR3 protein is CASSSKETQYF. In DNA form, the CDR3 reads TGTGCCAGCAGCTCCAAAGAGACCCAGTACTTC.

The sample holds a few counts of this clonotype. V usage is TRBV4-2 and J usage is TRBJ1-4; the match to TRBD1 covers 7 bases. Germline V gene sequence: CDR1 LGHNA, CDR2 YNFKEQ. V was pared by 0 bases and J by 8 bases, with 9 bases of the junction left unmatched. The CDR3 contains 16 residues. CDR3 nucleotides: TGTGCCAGCAGCCAAGAGACAGGGACAGAAGGGGAAAAACTGTTTTTT. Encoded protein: CASSQETGTEGEKLFF.

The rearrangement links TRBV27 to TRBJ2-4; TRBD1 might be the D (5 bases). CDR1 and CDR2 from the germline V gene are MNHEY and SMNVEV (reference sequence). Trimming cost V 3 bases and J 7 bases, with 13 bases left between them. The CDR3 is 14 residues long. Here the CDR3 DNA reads TGTGCCAGCAGTTTGCCAGGGCAGATGAACATTCAGTACTTC. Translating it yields CASSLPGQMNIQYF.

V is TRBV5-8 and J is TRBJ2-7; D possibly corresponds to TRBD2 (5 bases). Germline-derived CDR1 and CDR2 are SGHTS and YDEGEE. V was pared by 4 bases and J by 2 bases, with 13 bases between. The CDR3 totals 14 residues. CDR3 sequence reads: CASSRQQTTYEQYF. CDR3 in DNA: TGTGCCAGCAGCCGCCAACAGACTACCTACGAGCAGTACTTC.

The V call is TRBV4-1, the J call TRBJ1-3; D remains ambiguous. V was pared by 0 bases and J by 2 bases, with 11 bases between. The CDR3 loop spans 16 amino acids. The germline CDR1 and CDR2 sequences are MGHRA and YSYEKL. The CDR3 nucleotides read TGCGCCAGCAGCCAAGATGTGGCATTCACTGGAAACACCATATATTTT. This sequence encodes CASSQDVAFTGNTIYF.

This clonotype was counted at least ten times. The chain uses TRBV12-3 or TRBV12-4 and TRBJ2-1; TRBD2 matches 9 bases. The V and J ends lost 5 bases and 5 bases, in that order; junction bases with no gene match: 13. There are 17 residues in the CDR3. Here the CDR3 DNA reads TGTGCCAGCAGTCCTACCCTTAGCGGGAGACGAGACAATGAGCAGTTCTTC. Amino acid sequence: CASSPTLSGRRDNEQFF.

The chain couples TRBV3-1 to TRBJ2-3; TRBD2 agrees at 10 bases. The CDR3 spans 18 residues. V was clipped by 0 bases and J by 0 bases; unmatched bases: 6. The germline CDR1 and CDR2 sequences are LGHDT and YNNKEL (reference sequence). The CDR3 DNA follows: TGTGCCAGCAGCCAAGAACTAGCGGGAAGCGCTAGCACAGATACGCAGTATTTT. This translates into CASSQELAGSASTDTQYF.

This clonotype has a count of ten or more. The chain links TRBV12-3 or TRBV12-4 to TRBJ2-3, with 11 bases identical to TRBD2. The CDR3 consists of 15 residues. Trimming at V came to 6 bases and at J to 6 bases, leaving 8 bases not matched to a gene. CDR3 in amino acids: CASSPTSGASDTQYF. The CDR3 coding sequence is TGTGCCAGCAGCCCGACTAGCGGGGCATCGGATACGCAGTATTTT.

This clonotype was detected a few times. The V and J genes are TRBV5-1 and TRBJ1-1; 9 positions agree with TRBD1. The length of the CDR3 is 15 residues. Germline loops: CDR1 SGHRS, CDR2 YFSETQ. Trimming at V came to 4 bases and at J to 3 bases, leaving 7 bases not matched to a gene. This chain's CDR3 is CASSQRQGGYTEAFF. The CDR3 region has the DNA TGCGCCAGCAGCCAACGACAGGGGGGCTACACTGAAGCTTTCTTT.

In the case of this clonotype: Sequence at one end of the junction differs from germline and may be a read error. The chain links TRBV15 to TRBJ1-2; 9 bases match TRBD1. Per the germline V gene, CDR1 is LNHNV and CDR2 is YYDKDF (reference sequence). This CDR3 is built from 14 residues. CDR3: CATVEDRGNFGYTF. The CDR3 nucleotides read TGTGCCACGGTGGAGGACAGGGGTAACTTTGGCTACACCTTC.

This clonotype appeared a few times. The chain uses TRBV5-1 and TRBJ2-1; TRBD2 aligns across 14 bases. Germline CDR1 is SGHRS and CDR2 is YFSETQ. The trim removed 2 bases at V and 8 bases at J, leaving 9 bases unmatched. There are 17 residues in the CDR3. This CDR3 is CASSFGLAGGSVDEQFF. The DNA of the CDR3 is TGCGCCAGCAGCTTCGGACTAGCGGGAGGTAGTGTCGATGAGCAGTTCTTC.

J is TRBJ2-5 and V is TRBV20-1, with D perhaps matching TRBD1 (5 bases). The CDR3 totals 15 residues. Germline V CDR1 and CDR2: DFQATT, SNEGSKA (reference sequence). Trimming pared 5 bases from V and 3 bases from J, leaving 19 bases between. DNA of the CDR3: TGCAGTGCTTTCCAAGGGGTGGTTTTGGAAGAGACCCAGTACTTC. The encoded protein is CSAFQGVVLEETQYF.

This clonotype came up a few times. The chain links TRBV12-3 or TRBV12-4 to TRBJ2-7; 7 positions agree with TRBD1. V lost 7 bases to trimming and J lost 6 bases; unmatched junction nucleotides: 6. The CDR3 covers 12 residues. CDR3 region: CASTTGVGEQYF. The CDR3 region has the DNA TGTGCCAGCACAACAGGGGTGGGCGAGCAGTACTTC.

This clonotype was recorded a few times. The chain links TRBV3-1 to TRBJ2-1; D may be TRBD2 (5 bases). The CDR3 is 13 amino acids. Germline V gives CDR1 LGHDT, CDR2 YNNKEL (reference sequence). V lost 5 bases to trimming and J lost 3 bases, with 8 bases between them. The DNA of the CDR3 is TGTGCCAGCAGCACAGAGGGCTACAATGAGCAGTTCTTC. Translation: CASSTEGYNEQFF.

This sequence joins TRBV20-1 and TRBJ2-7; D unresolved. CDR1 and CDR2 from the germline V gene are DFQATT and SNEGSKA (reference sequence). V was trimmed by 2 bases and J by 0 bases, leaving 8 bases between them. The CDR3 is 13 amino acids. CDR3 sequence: CSARKLNSYEQYF. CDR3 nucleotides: TGCAGTGCTAGAAAGTTGAACTCCTACGAGCAGTACTTC.

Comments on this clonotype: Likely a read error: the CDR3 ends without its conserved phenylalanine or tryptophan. Written as DNA, the CDR3 is TGCGCCAGCAGCCAACAACAGGGGGCAAATGAGCAGTTCCTC. Its protein is CASSQQQGANEQFL. This chain uses TRBV5-1 with TRBJ2-1; TRBD1 aligns across 9 bases. The CDR3 consists of 14 residues. The V gene's germline CDR1 is SGHRS and CDR2 YFSETQ. Trimming removed 4 bases from V and 7 bases from J; junction bases left unmatched: 6.

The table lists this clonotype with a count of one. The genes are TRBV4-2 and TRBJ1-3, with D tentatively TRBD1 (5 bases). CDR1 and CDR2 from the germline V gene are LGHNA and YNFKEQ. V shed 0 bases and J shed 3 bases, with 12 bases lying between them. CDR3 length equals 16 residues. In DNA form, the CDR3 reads TGTGCCAGCAGCCAAGATATAAGGGGTTTTGGAAACACCATATATTTT. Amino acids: CASSQDIRGFGNTIYF.

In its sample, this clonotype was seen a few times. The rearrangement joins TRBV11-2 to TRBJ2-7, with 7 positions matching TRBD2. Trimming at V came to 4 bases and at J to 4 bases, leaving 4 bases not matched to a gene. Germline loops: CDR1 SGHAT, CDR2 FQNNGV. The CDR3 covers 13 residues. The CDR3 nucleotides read TGTGCCAGCAGCTCCGCCGGGGGGTACGAGCAGTACGTC. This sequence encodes CASSSAGGYEQYV.

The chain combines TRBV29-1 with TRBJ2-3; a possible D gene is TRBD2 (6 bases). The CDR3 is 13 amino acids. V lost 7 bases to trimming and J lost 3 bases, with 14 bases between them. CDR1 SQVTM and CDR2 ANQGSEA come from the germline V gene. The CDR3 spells CSGSGILTDTQYF. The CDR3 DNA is TGCAGCGGTAGCGGAATACTTACAGATACGCAGTATTTT.

The chain's CDR3 is CAISASGRPTSEQYF. In nucleotides, the CDR3 is TGTGCCATCTCCGCTAGCGGGAGGCCTACTAGCGAGCAGTACTTC. The V gene is TRBV10-3, the J gene TRBJ2-7, with 11 bases aligning to TRBD2. The CDR3 consists of 15 residues. Losses at the gene ends were 8 bases for V and 6 bases for J; bases not matched to a gene: 12. The V gene's germline CDR1 is ENHRY and CDR2 SYGVKD.

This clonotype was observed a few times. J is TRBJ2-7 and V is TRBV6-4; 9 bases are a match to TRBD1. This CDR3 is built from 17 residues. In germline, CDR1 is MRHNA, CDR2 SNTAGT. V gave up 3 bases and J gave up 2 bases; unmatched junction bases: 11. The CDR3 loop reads CASSDPAGQGSTYEQYV. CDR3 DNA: TGTGCCAGCAGTGATCCGGCCGGACAGGGGTCGACCTACGAGCAGTACGTC.

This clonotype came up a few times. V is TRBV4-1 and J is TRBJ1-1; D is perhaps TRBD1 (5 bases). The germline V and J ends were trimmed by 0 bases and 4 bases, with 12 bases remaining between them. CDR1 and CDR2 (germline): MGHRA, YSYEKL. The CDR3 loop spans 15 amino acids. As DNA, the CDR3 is TGCGCCAGCAGCCAAGATAATGGGGGTGGCACTGAAGCTTTCTTT. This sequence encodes CASSQDNGGGTEAFF.

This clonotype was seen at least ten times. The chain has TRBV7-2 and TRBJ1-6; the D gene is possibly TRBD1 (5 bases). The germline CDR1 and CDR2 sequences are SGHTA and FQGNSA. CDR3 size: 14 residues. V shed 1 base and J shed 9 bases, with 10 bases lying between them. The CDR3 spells CASSLGQRGSPLHF. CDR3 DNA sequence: TGTGCCAGCAGCTTAGGACAGAGGGGTTCACCCCTCCACTTT.

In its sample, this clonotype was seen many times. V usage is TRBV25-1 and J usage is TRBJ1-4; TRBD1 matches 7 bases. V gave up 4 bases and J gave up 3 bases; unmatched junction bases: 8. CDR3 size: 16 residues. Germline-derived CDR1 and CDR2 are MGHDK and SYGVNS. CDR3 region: CASSVGQKTANEKLFF. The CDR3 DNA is TGTGCCAGCAGTGTGGGACAGAAGACAGCTAATGAAAAACTGTTTTTT.

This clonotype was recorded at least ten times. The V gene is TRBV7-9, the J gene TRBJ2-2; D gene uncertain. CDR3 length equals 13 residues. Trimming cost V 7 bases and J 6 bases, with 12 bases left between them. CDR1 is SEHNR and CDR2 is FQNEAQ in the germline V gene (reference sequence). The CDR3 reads CASTHEDSGELFF. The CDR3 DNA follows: TGTGCCAGCACACACGAGGATTCCGGGGAGCTGTTTTTT.

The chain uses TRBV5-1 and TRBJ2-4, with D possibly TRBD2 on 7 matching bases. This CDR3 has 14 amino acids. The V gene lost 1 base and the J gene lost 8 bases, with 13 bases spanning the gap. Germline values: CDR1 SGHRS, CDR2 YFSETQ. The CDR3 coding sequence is TGCGCCAGCAGCTTGCGGGGGGCCTGGGACATTCAGTACTTC. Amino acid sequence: CASSLRGAWDIQYF. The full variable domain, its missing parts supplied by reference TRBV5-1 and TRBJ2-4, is KAGVTQTPRYLIKTRGQQVTLSCSPISGHRSVSWYQQTPGQGLQFLFEYFSETQRNKGNFPGRFSGRQFSNSRSEMNVSTLELGDSALYLCASSLRGAWDIQYFGAGTRLSVL.

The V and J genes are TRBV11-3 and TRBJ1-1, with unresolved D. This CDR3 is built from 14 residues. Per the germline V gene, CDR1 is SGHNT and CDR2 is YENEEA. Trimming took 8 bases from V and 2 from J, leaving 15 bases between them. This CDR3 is CASGQTGRNTEAFF. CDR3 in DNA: TGTGCCAGCGGCCAGACCGGTCGTAACACTGAAGCTTTCTTT.